This T cell receptor beta chain was retrieved from a study of low-dose radiotherapy and immunotherapy resistance in tumors. Study in general: Patients of Cohort 1 had 0.5 Gy fractions every 2 weeks, which summed to 6.5 Gy.

This clonotype has at least ten counts. TRAV and TRBV primers primed cDNA for both TCRalpha and TCRbeta. Using a constant-region primer together with a V-primer adapter, TCRs were subjected to around 20 PCR cycles of amplification. TCRdb analysed the reads with MiXCR anew, one entry per CDR3 protein. The sample consists of tens of thousands of distinct CDR3 sequences, around 17% of them appearing once. Time point defined: before trial treatment. Every donor's regimen consisted of nivolumab, ipilimumab, aspirin, low-dose cyclophosphamide and low-dose radiotherapy. Germline CDR1 WNHNN, CDR2 SYGVQD (reference sequence). Trimming shortened V by 0 bases and J by 1 base, and 14 bases separated the two germline ends. The CDR3 has 17 residues.

Material: PBMCs, obtained before treatment. This rearrangement joins TRBV10-1 to TRBJ2-3; possible D gene TRBD1, 6 bases. This receptor was identified in a male donor with prostate cancer. CDR3 DNA: TGCGCCAGCAGTGAGTCAGGTTTGACAGGAGGCACAGATACGCAGTATTTT. Encoded protein: CASSESGLTGGTDTQYF.